Below, 13 T cell receptor beta chains from the same sample are listed, as sequenced in a study of T cell repertoires in cytomegalovirus infection. Their recognized antigens are unknown. TCRdb called the reads again in MiXCR, with one record for every CDR3 protein. Of 200,000 to 250,000 distinct CDR3 sequences in the sample, about 39% were seen once. The sequencing here drew on CD8+ T cells from cultured PBMCs, taken from culture after CMV antigen stimulation. The receptor set was obtained from a human donor in good health (CMV status not recorded). Some clones in this sample may be carry-over from other donors' samples.

With respect to this clonotype: One end of the junction fails to match germline, which may point to a read error. This chain uses TRBV20-1 with TRBJ2-1; TRBD1 might be the D (6 bases). Germline loops: CDR1 DFQATT, CDR2 SNEGSKA (reference sequence). The CDR3 contains 8 residues. In DNA, the CDR3 is TGCAGTGCCACAAACAGGGTTTTC. Protein sequence: CSATNRVF.

CDR3 DNA: TGTGCCAGCTCACCACCGGAGAGACAGGGACCTTACAATGAGCAGTTCTTC. Translating gives CASSPPERQGPYNEQFF. The chain employs TRBV18 and TRBJ2-1, with TRBD1 matching 7 bases. The CDR3 is 17 amino acids. Germline-derived CDR1 and CDR2 are KGHSH and LQKENI. V lost 0 bases to trimming and J lost 4 bases; unmatched junction nucleotides: 9.

With regard to this clonotype: The junction and the germline gene differ at one end; a read error may be behind it. This chain joins TRBV7-2 and TRBJ2-3, with D possibly being TRBD1 (6 bases). The CDR3 consists of 15 residues. CDR1 and CDR2 from the germline V gene are SGHTA and FQGNSA. The CDR3 loop is CSSSKTGQHTDTQYF. CDR3 DNA: TGTTCCAGCAGCAAGACCGGACAGCACACAGATACGCAGTATTTT.

The chain combines TRBV6-8 with TRBJ2-6; D ambiguous. This CDR3 contains 15 residues. Germline CDR1 MNHGY, CDR2 SAAAGT. Trimming stripped 0 bases from V and 0 bases from J, with 3 bases between. The CDR3 DNA reads TGTGCCAGCAGTTACTCGGACTCTGGGGCCAACGTCCTGACTTTC. Its protein product is CASSYSDSGANVLTF.

This chain connects TRBV28 to TRBJ2-6; 8 bases agree with TRBD1. Germline trimming cut 2 bases from V and 0 bases from J; bases unmatched to any gene: 9. This CDR3 has 19 amino acids. Germline CDR1 MDHEN, CDR2 SYDVKM. The CDR3 sequence: CASSLVSGQAFSGANVLTF. CDR3 DNA sequence: TGTGCCAGCAGTTTAGTATCGGGACAGGCCTTCTCTGGGGCCAACGTCCTGACTTTC.

This chain connects TRBV29-1 to TRBJ1-2; 11 bases align to TRBD1. Trimming took 6 bases from V and 4 from J; bases not matched to a gene: 4. Germline assignment: CDR1 SQVTM and CDR2 ANQGSEA. This CDR3 is built from 13 residues. Here the CDR3 reads CSVRTGGFYGYTF. The CDR3 DNA reads as TGCAGCGTAAGGACAGGGGGCTTCTATGGCTACACCTTC.

Only a few counts were recorded for this clonotype. The chain combines TRBV4-2 with TRBJ2-1, with 9 bases fitting TRBD2. The germline V gene encodes CDR1 LGHNA and CDR2 YNFKEQ. The V gene end was trimmed by 6 bases and the J gene end by 6 bases; junction bases not matched to a gene: 3. The CDR3 has 13 residues. CDR3 sequence reads: CASSFSGSNEQFF. DNA of the CDR3: TGTGCCAGCAGTTTTAGCGGGAGCAATGAGCAGTTCTTC.

This sequence joins TRBV7-4 and TRBJ2-1; TRBD2 agrees at 12 bases. The trim removed 5 bases at V and 8 bases at J, leaving 10 bases unmatched. This CDR3 spans 16 amino acids. CDR1 is SGHVT and CDR2 is SQSDAQ in the germline V gene. CDR3 in amino acids: CASSPLAGGRLDEQFF. CDR3 sequence (DNA): TGTGCCAGCAGCCCTCTAGCGGGGGGGCGGTTGGATGAGCAGTTCTTC.

The CDR3 bases are TGTGCCAGCAGCCCCCCTTCTCTAACTCCGCGCGGATCGTACAATGAGCAGTTCTTC. Translating gives CASSPPSLTPRGSYNEQFF. The J gene is TRBJ2-1, the V gene TRBV11-2; D not resolved. CDR1 is SGHAT and CDR2 is FQNNGV in the germline V gene. Trimming took 5 bases from V and 4 from J, leaving 27 bases between them. The CDR3 loop spans 19 amino acids.

The chain combines TRBV25-1 with TRBJ2-2; D possibly corresponds to TRBD2 (7 bases). The CDR3 contains 16 residues. Germline assignment: CDR1 MGHDK and CDR2 SYGVNS. V dropped 6 bases and J dropped 3 bases, with 17 bases sitting between them. The CDR3 sequence: CASSTSSGGYTGELFF. In DNA form, the CDR3 reads TGTGCCAGCAGCACCTCCTCGGGGGGCTACACCGGGGAGCTGTTTTTT.

This clonotype was seen a handful of times. The gene calls are TRBV28 and TRBJ1-2; perhaps TRBD1 as D (6 bases). Looked up from germline, CDR1 is MDHEN and CDR2 is SYDVKM. The CDR3 length is 13 residues. The V and J ends lost 3 bases and 6 bases respectively, with 11 bases between them. The chain's CDR3 is CASSLIEGDGYTF. CDR3 sequence (DNA): TGTGCCAGCAGTTTGATCGAGGGGGATGGCTACACCTTC.

Only a few counts were recorded for this clonotype. The chain joins TRBV7-9 to TRBJ2-7, with a weak D call TRBD2 (7 bases). The CDR3 sequence is 15 residues long. Trimming pared 6 bases from V and 5 bases from J, leaving 20 bases between. Germline V CDR1 and CDR2: SEHNR, FQNEAQ (reference sequence). CDR3 in amino acids: CASSPPGGRGDEQYF. The CDR3 nucleotides are TGTGCCAGCAGTCCTCCGGGGGGCCGGGGCGACGAGCAGTACTTC. The full variable domain, with the rest looked up from reference TRBV7-9 and TRBJ2-7, is DTGVSQNPRHKITKRGQNVTFRCDPISEHNRLYWYRQTLGQGPEFLTYFQNEAQLEKSRLLSDRFSAERPKGSFSTLEIQRTEQGDSAMYLCASSPPGGRGDEQYFGPGTRLTVT.

V and J are TRBV10-2 and TRBJ2-1; D unclear. Germline CDR1 and CDR2: WSHSY and SAAADI. V dropped 7 bases and J dropped 1 base, with 11 bases sitting between them. The CDR3 consists of 14 residues. CDR3 coding DNA: TGCGCCAGCAATGTGGGCAGTTCCTACAATGAGCAGTTCTTC. This encodes CASNVGSSYNEQFF.